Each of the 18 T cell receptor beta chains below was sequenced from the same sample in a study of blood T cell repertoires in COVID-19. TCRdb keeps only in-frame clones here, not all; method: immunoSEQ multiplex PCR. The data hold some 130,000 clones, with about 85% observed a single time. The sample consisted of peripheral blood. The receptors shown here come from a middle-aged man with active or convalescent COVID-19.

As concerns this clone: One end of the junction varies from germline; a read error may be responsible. CDR3 protein: CASSLELGLATQYF. CDR3 coding DNA: TGTGCTAGCAGCTTAGAATTAGGACTAGCCACCCAGTACTTC. The rearrangement uses TRBV7-7 and TRBJ2-5; 8 positions agree with TRBD2. From germline, CDR1 is SSHAT and CDR2 FNYEAQ (reference sequence). This CDR3 region has 14 residues.

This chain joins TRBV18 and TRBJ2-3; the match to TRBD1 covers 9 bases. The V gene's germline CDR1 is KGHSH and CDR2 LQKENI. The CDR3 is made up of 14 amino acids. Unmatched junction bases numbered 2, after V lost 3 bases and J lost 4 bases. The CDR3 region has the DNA TGTGCCAGCTCACCGACAGGGGGTCCAGATACGCAGTATTTT. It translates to CASSPTGGPDTQYF.

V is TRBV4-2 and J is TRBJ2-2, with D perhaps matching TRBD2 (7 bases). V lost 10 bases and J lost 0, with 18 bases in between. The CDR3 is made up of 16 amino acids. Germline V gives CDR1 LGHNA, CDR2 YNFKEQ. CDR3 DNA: TGTGCCACAAGCCTGGGGGGGGCAACGAACACCGGGGAGCTGTTTTTT. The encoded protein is CATSLGGATNTGELFF.

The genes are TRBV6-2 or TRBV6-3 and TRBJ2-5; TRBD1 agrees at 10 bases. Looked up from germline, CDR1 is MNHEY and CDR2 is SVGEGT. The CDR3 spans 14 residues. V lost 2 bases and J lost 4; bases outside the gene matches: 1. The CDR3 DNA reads TGTGCCAGCAGTTACGACAGGGGGCGAGAGACCCAGTACTTC. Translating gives CASSYDRGRETQYF.

CDR3 sequence (DNA): TGCAGCGTTAACCAAGGGACAGGGATTAATGAGCAGTTCTTC. Amino acids: CSVNQGTGINEQFF. J is TRBJ2-1 and V is TRBV29-1; 9 bases line up with TRBD1. From germline, CDR1 is SQVTM and CDR2 ANQGSEA. This CDR3 comprises 14 residues. After removal of 5 bases from V and 7 bases from J, the junction contained 9 bases not matched to a gene.

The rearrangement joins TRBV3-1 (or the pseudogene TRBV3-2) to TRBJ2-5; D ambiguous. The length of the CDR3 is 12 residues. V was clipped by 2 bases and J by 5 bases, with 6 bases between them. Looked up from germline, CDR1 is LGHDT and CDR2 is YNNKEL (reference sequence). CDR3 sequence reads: CASSQSPETQYF. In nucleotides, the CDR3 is TGTGCCAGCAGCCAAAGCCCGGAGACCCAGTACTTC.

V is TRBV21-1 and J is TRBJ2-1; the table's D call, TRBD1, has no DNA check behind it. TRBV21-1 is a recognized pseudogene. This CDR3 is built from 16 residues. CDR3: CASSSPGQGVRLEQFF. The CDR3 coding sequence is TGTGCCAGCAGCTCCCCGGGACAGGGCGTTCGGCTTGAGCAGTTCTTC.

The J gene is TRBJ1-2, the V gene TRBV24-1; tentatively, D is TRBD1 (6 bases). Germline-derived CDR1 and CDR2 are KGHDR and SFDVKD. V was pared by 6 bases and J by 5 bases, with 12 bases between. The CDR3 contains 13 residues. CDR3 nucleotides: TGTGCCACCAGTCCCGGACAGATATATGGCTACACCTTC. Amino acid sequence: CATSPGQIYGYTF.

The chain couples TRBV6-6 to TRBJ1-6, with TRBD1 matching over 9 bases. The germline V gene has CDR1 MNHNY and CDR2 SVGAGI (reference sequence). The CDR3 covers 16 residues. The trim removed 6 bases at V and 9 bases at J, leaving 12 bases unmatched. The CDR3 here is CASRVDWTGDISPLHF. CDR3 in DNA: TGTGCCAGCAGGGTTGACTGGACAGGGGATATTTCACCCCTCCACTTT.

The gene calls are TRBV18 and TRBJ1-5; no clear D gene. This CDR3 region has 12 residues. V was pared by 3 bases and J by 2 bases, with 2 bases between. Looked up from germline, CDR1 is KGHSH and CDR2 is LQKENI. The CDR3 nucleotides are TGTGCCAGCTCACCCGGCAATCAGCCCCAGCATTTT. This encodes CASSPGNQPQHF. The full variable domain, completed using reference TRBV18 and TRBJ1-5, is NAGVMQNPRHLVRRRGQEARLRCSPMKGHSHVYWYRQLPEEGLKFMVYLQKENIIDESGMPKERFSAEFPKEGPSILRIQQVVRGDSAAYFCASSPGNQPQHFGDGTRLSIL.

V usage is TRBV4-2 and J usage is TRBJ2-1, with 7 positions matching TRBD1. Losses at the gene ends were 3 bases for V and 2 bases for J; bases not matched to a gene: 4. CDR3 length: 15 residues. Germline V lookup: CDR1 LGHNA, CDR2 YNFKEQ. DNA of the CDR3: TGTGCCAGCAGCCAGGCTGGACAGGCCTACAATGAGCAGTTCTTC. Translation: CASSQAGQAYNEQFF.

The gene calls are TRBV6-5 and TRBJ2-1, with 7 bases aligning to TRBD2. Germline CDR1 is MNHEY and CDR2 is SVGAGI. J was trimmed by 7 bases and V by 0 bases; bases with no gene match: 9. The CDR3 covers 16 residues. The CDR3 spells CASSYSRGGTRNEQFF. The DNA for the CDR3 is TGTGCCAGCAGTTACTCCCGCGGGGGAACCCGTAATGAGCAGTTCTTC.

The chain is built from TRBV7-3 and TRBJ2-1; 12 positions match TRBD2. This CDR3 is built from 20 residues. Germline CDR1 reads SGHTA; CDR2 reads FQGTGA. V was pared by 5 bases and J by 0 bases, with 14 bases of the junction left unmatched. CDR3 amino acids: CASSPLTLAGGSSSYNEQFF. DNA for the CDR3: TGTGCCAGCAGCCCCTTGACGCTAGCGGGGGGGAGCAGCTCCTACAATGAGCAGTTCTTC. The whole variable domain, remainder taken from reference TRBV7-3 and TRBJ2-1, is GAGVSQTPSNKVTEKGKYVELRCDPISGHTALYWYRQSLGQGPEFLIYFQGTGAADDSGLPNDRFFAVRPEGSVSTLKIQRTERGDSAVYLCASSPLTLAGGSSSYNEQFFGPGTRLTVL.

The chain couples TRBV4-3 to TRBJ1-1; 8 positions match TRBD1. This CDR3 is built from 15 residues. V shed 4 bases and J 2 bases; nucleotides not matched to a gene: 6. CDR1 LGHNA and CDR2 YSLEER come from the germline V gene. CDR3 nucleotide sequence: TGCGCCAGCAGCCTGGGACAGGCCAGTAACACTGAAGCTTTCTTT. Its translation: CASSLGQASNTEAFF.

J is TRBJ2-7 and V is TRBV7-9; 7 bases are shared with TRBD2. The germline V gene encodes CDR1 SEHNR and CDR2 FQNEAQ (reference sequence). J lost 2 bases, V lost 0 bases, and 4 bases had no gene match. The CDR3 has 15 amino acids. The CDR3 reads CASSLASGTTYEQYF. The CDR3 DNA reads TGTGCCAGCAGCTTAGCGTCCGGGACTACCTACGAGCAGTACTTC.

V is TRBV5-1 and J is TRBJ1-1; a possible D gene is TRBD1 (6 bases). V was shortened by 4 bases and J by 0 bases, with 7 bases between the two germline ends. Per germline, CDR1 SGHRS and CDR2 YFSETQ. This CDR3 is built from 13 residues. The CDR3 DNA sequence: TGCGCCAGCAGCCAGGGGATGAACACTGAAGCTTTCTTT. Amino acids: CASSQGMNTEAFF.

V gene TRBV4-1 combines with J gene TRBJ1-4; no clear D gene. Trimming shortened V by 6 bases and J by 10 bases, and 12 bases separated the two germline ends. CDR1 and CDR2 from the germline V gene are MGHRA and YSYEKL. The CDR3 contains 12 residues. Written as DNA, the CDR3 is TGCGCCAGCAGTCCGGCGGTTGGAAAACTGTTTTTT. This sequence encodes CASSPAVGKLFF.

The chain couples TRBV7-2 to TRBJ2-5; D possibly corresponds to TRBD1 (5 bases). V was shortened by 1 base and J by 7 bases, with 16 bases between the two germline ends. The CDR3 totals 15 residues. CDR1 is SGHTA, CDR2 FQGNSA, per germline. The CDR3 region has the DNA TGTGCCAGCAGCTTAGGGGGCGGCGTAATTGGGACCCAGTACTTC. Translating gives CASSLGGGVIGTQYF.